Following are 4 T cell receptor beta chains from one sample sequenced in a study of cytotoxic CD8 clonotypes in ibrutinib-treated CLL. Measured with immunoSEQ multiplex PCR; TCRdb has only the in-frame clones, and not every one. This repertoire shows about 160,000 clones, approximately 80% found once; its top ten account for around 2%. Here the sequenced sample was PBMCs, taken after 12 months of ibrutinib treatment. These receptor sequences come from a human donor with chronic lymphocytic leukemia.

V is TRBV14 and J is TRBJ2-3; perhaps TRBD2 as D (5 bases). Germline V gives CDR1 SGHDN, CDR2 FVKESK. This CDR3 spans 14 amino acids. The V end was cut by 0 bases, the J end by 10 bases, with 14 bases between. CDR3 region: CASSQESSSRAQYF. The CDR3 DNA follows: TGTGCCAGCAGCCAAGAATCGTCTAGCCGGGCGCAGTATTTT.

The rearrangement uses TRBV2 and TRBJ1-5; 10 bases map to TRBD1. V lost 5 bases, J lost 2 bases, and 3 bases stayed unmatched. Germline assignment: CDR1 SNHLY and CDR2 FYNNEI. CDR3 size: 15 residues. CDR3 in amino acids: CASSLGTGGNQPQHF. The CDR3 DNA follows: TGTGCCAGCAGTTTGGGGACAGGGGGCAATCAGCCCCAGCATTTT.

This clone has more than one count but fewer than ten. CDR3 DNA sequence: TGTGCCAGCAGCTTAGATGGCGCGGGACTTGGCGAGCAGTACTTC. Translated: CASSLDGAGLGEQYF. The rearrangement links TRBV7-2 to TRBJ2-7; D may be TRBD2 (6 bases). Germline V gene data show CDR1 as SGHTA and CDR2 as FQGNSA. The CDR3 runs 15 residues. V lost 1 base to trimming and J lost 6 bases, with 16 bases between them.

The genes are TRBV18 and TRBJ1-5; D not resolved. The length of the CDR3 is 14 residues. The V gene's germline CDR1 is KGHSH and CDR2 LQKENI. Trimming took off 3 bases at V and 2 bases at J, with 8 bases between the two ends. CDR3: CASSPSGGNQPQHF. CDR3 DNA sequence: TGTGCCAGCTCACCCTCAGGAGGCAATCAGCCCCAGCATTTT.